The 23 T cell receptor beta chains given below trace back to one sample, sequenced in a study of Ad26.COV2.S vaccination and SARS-CoV-2 variants. Indicated treatment: around 19 received Ad26.COV2.S at low or high dose, single or two shots; 5 received placebo; per-sample allocation not given. At day 63 after the first vaccine or placebo injection, samples were drawn. The method was immunoSEQ multiplex PCR; TCRdb's version includes in-frame clones alone and lacks a portion of them. The sample has about 350,000 clones, approximately 90% seen once; the top ten hold around 5.3%. This sample comprised peripheral blood, obtained in a trial of Ad26.COV2.S vaccine versus placebo. All receptors come from a person aged 18 to 59 who received the Ad26.COV2.S COVID-19 vaccine or a placebo.

The CDR3 DNA is TGCGCCAGCAGCTTTTACGCAGGGAGCGCCGGGGAGCTGTTTTTT. It specifies CASSFYAGSAGELFF. The chain links TRBV5-1 to TRBJ2-2; TRBD1 or TRBD2 may be the D gene (5 bases each). V dropped 2 bases and J dropped 6 bases, with 14 bases sitting between them. CDR1 and CDR2 from the germline V gene are SGHRS and YFSETQ. CDR3 length equals 15 residues. Full variable domain (rest looked up from reference TRBV5-1 and TRBJ2-2): KAGVTQTPRYLIKTRGQQVTLSCSPISGHRSVSWYQQTPGQGLQFLFEYFSETQRNKGNFPGRFSGRQFSNSRSEMNVSTLELGDSALYLCASSFYAGSAGELFFGEGSRLTVL.

The chain uses TRBV5-1 and TRBJ2-1; TRBD1 matches 11 bases. Unmatched junction bases numbered 10, after V lost 5 bases and J lost 6 bases. CDR3 length: 16 residues. From germline, CDR1 is SGHRS and CDR2 YFSETQ. Here the CDR3 DNA reads TGCGCCAGCAGAGACCGGGACAGGGGGTTGGTCAATGAGCAGTTCTTC. Encoded protein: CASRDRDRGLVNEQFF.

As concerns this clone: The sample holds other DNA sequences that translate to the same CDR3. The chain has TRBV4-2 and TRBJ2-7, with 7 positions matching TRBD2. The germline CDR1 and CDR2 sequences are LGHNA and YNFKEQ. The CDR3 has 15 residues. The V segment lost 2 bases and the J segment 4 bases; nucleotides outside the gene matches: 8. CDR3 amino acids: CASSQTRESTYEQYF. CDR3 DNA: TGTGCCAGCAGCCAAACGCGGGAGAGCACTTACGAGCAGTACTTC.

The genes are TRBV19 and TRBJ2-2; weak D call: TRBD1 (6 bases). Germline V lookup: CDR1 LNHDA, CDR2 SQIVND (reference sequence). Trimming removed 5 bases at V and 5 bases at J, with 18 bases between. The CDR3 runs to 16 residues. In DNA, the CDR3 is TGTGCCAGTAGTTCCCCCCGGGACACATGGACCGGGGAGCTGTTTTTT. Translation: CASSSPRDTWTGELFF. Full variable domain (remainder filled in from reference TRBV19 and TRBJ2-2): DGGITQSPKYLFRKEGQNVTLSCEQNLNHDAMYWYRQDPGQGLRLIYYSQIVNDFQKGDIAEGYSVSREKKESFPLTVTSAQKNPTAFYLCASSSPRDTWTGELFFGEGSRLTVL.

The J gene is TRBJ2-2, the V gene TRBV5-5, with TRBD2 identical over 7 bases. This CDR3 is 13 amino acids long. Germline lookup yields CDR1 SGHKS and CDR2 YYEKEE (reference sequence). The V gene end was trimmed by 4 bases and the J gene end by 5 bases; junction bases not matched to a gene: 2. CDR3 sequence (DNA): TGTGCCAGCAGCCTAGCGGTGACCGGGGAGCTGTTTTTT. Its protein is CASSLAVTGELFF.

This rearrangement joins TRBV7-9 to TRBJ1-2; D ambiguous. The germline V and J ends were trimmed by 4 bases and 8 bases, with 14 bases remaining between them. The CDR3 loop spans 13 amino acids. Germline values: CDR1 SEHNR, CDR2 FQNEAQ (reference sequence). The CDR3 nucleotides are TGTGCCAGCAGCTCTGACTCGCCGGGGGGCTACACCTTC. Translation: CASSSDSPGGYTF.

The chain carries TRBV7-2 and TRBJ1-5; 7 bases align to TRBD1. The germline V gene has CDR1 SGHTA and CDR2 FQGNSA. CDR3 size: 15 residues. Losses at the gene ends were 4 bases for V and 0 bases for J; bases not matched to a gene: 3. In DNA form, the CDR3 reads TGTGCCAGCAGCTGGAACAGGGGTAGCAATCAGCCCCAGCATTTT. It yields the protein CASSWNRGSNQPQHF.

The chain recombines TRBV18 with TRBJ2-1; maybe TRBD1 (8 bases). CDR1 and CDR2 (germline): KGHSH, LQKENI. CDR3 length: 15 residues. With 6 bases removed from V and 4 bases from J, the gap between germline ends came to 16 bases. CDR3 residues: CASSPTGGAYNEQFF. The CDR3 DNA reads TGTGCCAGCTCCCCAACAGGGGGGGCATACAATGAGCAGTTCTTC.

The rearrangement joins TRBV5-1 to TRBJ1-1, with D perhaps TRBD1 (6 bases). V was pared by 4 bases and J by 5 bases, with 21 bases between. This CDR3 contains 16 residues. CDR1 is SGHRS and CDR2 is YFSETQ in the germline V gene. The CDR3 spells CASSPSPGATGTEAFF. In nucleotides, the CDR3 is TGCGCCAGCAGCCCCTCTCCGGGGGCAACGGGTACTGAAGCTTTCTTT.

V usage is TRBV11-2 and J usage is TRBJ1-6, with a tentative D call TRBD1 (5 bases). CDR1 is SGHAT and CDR2 is FQNNGV in the germline V gene. Trimming cost V 3 bases and J 3 bases, with 12 bases left between them. The CDR3 spans 16 residues. For the CDR3, the DNA is TGTGCCAGCAGCTTTCGCGGGGCCAGCTATAATTCACCCCTCCACTTT. This codes for CASSFRGASYNSPLHF.

This chain joins TRBV4-3 and TRBJ1-2; D unclear. Germline values: CDR1 LGHNA, CDR2 YSLEER. The ends were cut back, 0 bases at V and 3 bases at J, with 8 bases in the middle. This CDR3 contains 14 residues. CDR3 nucleotide sequence: TGCGCCAGCAGCCAAGATAGGGCAGACTATGGCTACACCTTC. As protein: CASSQDRADYGYTF.

CDR3 residues: CASSPVGGETEKLFF. CDR3 DNA sequence: TGTGCCAGCAGCCCCGTAGGGGGCGAAACTGAAAAACTGTTTTTT. V usage is TRBV3-1 (or the pseudogene TRBV3-2) and J usage is TRBJ1-4; 7 nucleotides match TRBD1. From germline, CDR1 is LGHDT and CDR2 YNNKEL (reference sequence). Trimming at V came to 4 bases and at J to 7 bases, leaving 9 bases not matched to a gene. The CDR3 is 15 amino acids.

CDR3 DNA: TGTGCCAGTAGTATTGGGGGGACAGGCAATGAAAAACTGTTTTTT. This encodes CASSIGGTGNEKLFF. V gene TRBV19 combines with J gene TRBJ1-4, with 8 positions matching TRBD1. The CDR3 contains 15 residues. Germline assignment: CDR1 LNHDA and CDR2 SQIVND (reference sequence). V lost 3 bases, J lost 5 bases, and 5 bases stayed unmatched.

On this clone: Given the absence of the conserved phenylalanine or tryptophan at the CDR3 end, a read error is likely. The limits of the CDR3 on the DNA are not certain, so only TCRdb's listed CDR3 is given. The chain links TRBV12-2 to TRBJ1-2; the D call in the table, TRBD1, was not verified against the DNA. TRBV12-2 corresponds to a pseudogene. The CDR3 spans 9 amino acids, including both terminal residues. The CDR3 is CASRLGDNI.

The chain joins TRBV7-2 to TRBJ1-4, with D perhaps TRBD1 (5 bases). Looked up from germline, CDR1 is SGHTA and CDR2 is FQGNSA. V shed 4 bases and J shed 10 bases, with 19 bases lying between them. This CDR3 is 15 amino acids long. CDR3 residues: CASSSSGTRGGKLFF. The DNA for the CDR3 is TGTGCCAGCAGCTCGTCCGGGACTAGGGGAGGAAAACTGTTTTTT.

J is TRBJ2-4 and V is TRBV7-2, with 8 bases fitting TRBD2. CDR3 length: 15 amino acids. Germline lookup yields CDR1 SGHTA and CDR2 FQGNSA. Losses at the gene ends were 5 bases for V and 9 bases for J; bases not matched to a gene: 12. DNA of the CDR3: TGTGCCAGCAGCGCAGCTGCTAGCGGGCGGGGCATTCAGTACTTC. It translates to CASSAAASGRGIQYF. Drawing the rest from reference TRBV7-2 and TRBJ2-4, the complete variable domain is GAGVSQSPSNKVTEKGKDVELRCDPISGHTALYWYRQSLGQGLEFLIYFQGNSAPDKSGLPSDRFSAERTGGSVSTLTIQRTQQEDSAVYLCASSAAASGRGIQYFGAGTRLSVL.

The rearrangement links TRBV13 to TRBJ2-3; D might be TRBD2 (7 bases). Trimming took 6 bases from V and 0 from J, leaving 10 bases between them. The CDR3 consists of 14 residues. Germline assignment: CDR1 PRHDT and CDR2 FYEKMQ (reference sequence). Written as DNA, the CDR3 is TGTGCCAGCAGACGGGGGGCGAGCACAGATACGCAGTATTTT. Residues: CASRRGASTDTQYF.

This CDR3 is CASSVGRGTDTQYF. The DNA of the CDR3 is TGTGCCAGCAGTGTCGGGCGGGGAACAGATACGCAGTATTTT. The chain joins TRBV2 to TRBJ2-3, with D possibly TRBD2 on 6 matching bases. Germline V gene data show CDR1 as SNHLY and CDR2 as FYNNEI. This CDR3 is 14 amino acids long. V shed 4 bases and J shed 3 bases, with 11 bases lying between them.

This clone was detected once. This rearrangement joins TRBV28 to TRBJ1-2, with D unclear. Trimming removed 4 bases from V and 7 bases from J, with 16 bases in between. This CDR3 contains 14 residues. Germline V gives CDR1 MDHEN, CDR2 SYDVKM. The CDR3 DNA follows: TGTGCCAGCAGTTCCGGGGAACGAAGGATTGGCTACACCTTC. It is translated as CASSSGERRIGYTF.

In DNA, the CDR3 is TGTGCCAGCAGTTACAAACTTGAGAGCACAGATACGCAGTATTTT. Amino acid sequence: CASSYKLESTDTQYF. This chain links TRBV6-5 with TRBJ2-3; D gene uncertain. From germline, CDR1 is MNHEY and CDR2 SVGAGI. V lost 2 bases, J lost 0 bases, and 9 bases lay in between. The CDR3 spans 15 residues.

The count of this clone is one. The chain uses TRBV7-9 and TRBJ1-2; 9 nucleotides align to TRBD1. V dropped 3 bases and J dropped 7; count of bases not matched to a gene: 9. The CDR3 length is 15 residues. From germline, CDR1 is SEHNR and CDR2 FQNEAQ (reference sequence). The CDR3 DNA sequence: TGTGCCAGCAGCTTCCGGGACAGGGAGTATCTTGGCTACACCTTC. Translating it yields CASSFRDREYLGYTF.

V gene TRBV11-2 combines with J gene TRBJ2-3; D possibly matches TRBD1 or TRBD2 (6 bases each). This CDR3 region has 18 residues. Germline loops: CDR1 SGHAT, CDR2 FQNNGV. With 7 bases removed from V and 3 bases from J, the gap between germline ends came to 26 bases. CDR3: CASTPRRGYSLITDTQYF. The CDR3 DNA reads as TGTGCCAGCACCCCGCGGAGGGGGTACTCTTTGATAACAGATACGCAGTATTTT.

The chain recombines TRBV15 with TRBJ2-7, with 12 bases aligning to TRBD1. CDR1 and CDR2 (germline): LNHNV, YYDKDF (reference sequence). This CDR3 is 15 amino acids long. V dropped 0 bases and J dropped 6; count of bases not matched to a gene: 3. The CDR3 DNA reads as TGTGCCACCAGCAGAGACGGGACAGGGGGCCGCGAGCAGTACTTC. Protein sequence: CATSRDGTGGREQYF.